The 10 T cell receptor beta chains below all came from one sample that was sequenced in a study of T cells in Graves' hyperthyroidism and ophthalmopathy. Using RNA transcripts as the source, TCR beta CDR3 regions were amplified. The HTBI set primed first-round TCR CDR3 RT-PCR. Via MiXCR, TCRdb re-called the multiplex PCR reads, giving one row per CDR3 protein. Of over 650,000 distinct CDR3 sequences in the sample, 45% were seen once. What was sequenced was peripheral blood or thyroid tissue (not recorded which). The source of these receptors is an adult man with Graves' disease, either hyperthyroidism or ophthalmopathy (not recorded which).

As for this clonotype: A much larger clone is a single base away; this may be a read error. The V call is TRBV19, the J call TRBJ1-2; D call uncertain. The V end lost 5 bases, the J end lost 2 bases, and 12 bases lay between the germline ends. CDR1 is LNHDA, CDR2 SQIVND, per germline (reference sequence). This CDR3 is built from 14 residues. This chain's CDR3 is CASSGGQENYGYTF. The CDR3 nucleotides read TGTGCCAGTAGTGGCGGGCAGGAGAACTATGGCTACACCTTC.

This chain links TRBV12-3 or TRBV12-4 with TRBJ1-1; TRBD1 matches at 9 bases. The CDR3 is 16 residues long. V trimming: 6 bases; J trimming: 1 base; junction bases outside the gene matches: 9. The CDR3 sequence is CASRFYRGQGNTEAFF. The CDR3 DNA is TGTGCCAGCAGGTTTTACAGGGGGCAAGGGAACACTGAAGCTTTCTTT.

This clonotype was recorded a few times. The chain links TRBV7-9 to TRBJ1-1, with D perhaps TRBD1 (5 bases). Per the germline V gene, CDR1 is SEHNR and CDR2 is FQNEAQ (reference sequence). V lost 6 bases and J lost 7, with 15 bases in between. The CDR3 loop spans 13 amino acids. This CDR3 is CASRPGTAYEAFF. The CDR3 bases are TGTGCCAGCAGGCCCGGGACGGCGTATGAAGCTTTCTTT. The full variable domain, its missing parts supplied by reference TRBV7-9 and TRBJ1-1, is DTGVSQNPRHKITKRGQNVTFRCDPISEHNRLYWYRQTLGQGPEFLTYFQNEAQLEKSRLLSDRFSAERPKGSFSTLEIQRTEQGDSAMYLCASRPGTAYEAFFGQGTRLTVV.

This clonotype has a handful of counts. The V gene is TRBV19, the J gene TRBJ1-2; the match to TRBD1 covers 7 bases. The V gene's germline CDR1 is LNHDA and CDR2 SQIVND (reference sequence). J lost 0 bases, V lost 8 bases, and 6 bases had no gene match. The CDR3 is 14 amino acids. This CDR3 reads CASETGKANYGYTF. CDR3 DNA: TGTGCCAGTGAGACAGGGAAAGCTAACTATGGCTACACCTTC.

At least ten counts were recorded for this clonotype. J is TRBJ1-1 and V is TRBV29-1; D gene unclear. V dropped 2 bases and J dropped 5 bases, with 12 bases sitting between them. There are 13 residues in the CDR3. CDR1 and CDR2 (germline): SQVTM, ANQGSEA. The CDR3: CSVESGFETEAFF. The CDR3 nucleotides read TGCAGCGTTGAATCTGGGTTTGAAACTGAAGCTTTCTTT.

Note on this clonotype: Sequence at one end of the junction differs from germline and may be a read error. The V call is TRBV7-2, the J call TRBJ2-6; 9 positions agree with TRBD1. Germline CDR1 SGHTA, CDR2 FQGNSA. The CDR3 extends over 20 amino acids. As DNA, the CDR3 is TGTGTCAGCAGCTTGGGGGACAGGGTTCGGGGAGGCTCTGGGGCCAACGTCCTGACTTTC. It yields the protein CVSSLGDRVRGGSGANVLTF. The variable domain in full, completed from reference TRBV7-2 and TRBJ2-6, reads GAGVSQSPSNKVTEKGKDVELRCDPISGHTALYWYRQSLGQGLEFLIYFQGNSAPDKSGLPSDRFSAERTGGSVSTLTIQRTQQEDSAVYLCVSSLGDRVRGGSGANVLTFGAGSRLTVL.

A single count supports this clonotype. Because the CDR3 is missing its conserved closing phenylalanine or tryptophan, this is likely a read error. The DNA is left out, because the CDR3 cannot be placed on it with certainty; the CDR3 is given as TCRdb lists it. The chain combines TRBV15 with TRBJ1-4; the D call of TRBD1 is as the table states it, not checked on the DNA. CDR1 is LNHNV, CDR2 YYDKDF, per germline (reference sequence). The CDR3 sequence runs 9 residues, both termini included. The CDR3 region is CATSRDRGV.

A single count supports this clonotype. V gene TRBV2 combines with J gene TRBJ1-3; 7 bases agree with TRBD1. The V and J ends lost 6 bases and 0 bases, in that order; junction bases with no gene match: 8. This CDR3 has 16 residues. CDR1 and CDR2 (germline): SNHLY, FYNNEI. The CDR3 bases are TGTGCCAGCAGACGGGACAGCGGGTCCTCTGGAAACACCATATATTTT. The encoded protein is CASRRDSGSSGNTIYF.

This clonotype was observed at least ten times. The rearrangement uses TRBV24-1 and TRBJ1-4, with D hard to call. The CDR3 length is 14 residues. Trimming removed 9 bases at V and 10 bases at J, with 20 bases between. Germline lookup yields CDR1 KGHDR and CDR2 SFDVKD. The CDR3 coding sequence is TGTGCCACCCCGTCTGCCATGAGTCGGAGAAAACTGTTTTTT. Encoded protein: CATPSAMSRRKLFF.

The chain links TRBV29-1 to TRBJ2-6; no clear D gene. Germline loops: CDR1 SQVTM, CDR2 ANQGSEA. The V end lost 4 bases, the J end lost 13 bases, and 8 bases lay between the germline ends. This CDR3 has 10 residues. The CDR3 DNA reads as TGCAGCGTTGCCGTGGGAGTCCTGACTTTC. This codes for CSVAVGVLTF.